This TCR beta chain comes out of a study of T cell responses to AZD1222 COVID-19 vaccine. Study-wide background: Second-dose intervals of approximately 4 or approximately 12 weeks were pooled. The study's findings and limits: In all cases, repertoires were sampled only after the peak T cell response.

V lost 3 bases, J lost 5 bases, and 5 bases stayed unmatched. CDR1 and CDR2 (germline): DFQATT, SNEGSKA (reference sequence). The length of the CDR3 is 15 residues. Notes on this clone: As yet, its antigen is unknown.

Data came from immunoSEQ multiplex PCR; TCRdb stores just in-frame clones and leaves some out. The top ten clones hold 15% to 20% of a sample with around 91,000 clones, 88% of them seen once. The TCR comes from an adult in good health. This chain joins TRBV20-1 and TRBJ2-7; 15 bases map to TRBD2. The source was peripheral blood, collected on day 0 of AZD1222 vaccination. CDR3 protein: CSASGLAGGPDEQYF. The CDR3 DNA is TGCAGTGCTAGTGGACTAGCGGGGGGGCCGGACGAGCAGTACTTC.